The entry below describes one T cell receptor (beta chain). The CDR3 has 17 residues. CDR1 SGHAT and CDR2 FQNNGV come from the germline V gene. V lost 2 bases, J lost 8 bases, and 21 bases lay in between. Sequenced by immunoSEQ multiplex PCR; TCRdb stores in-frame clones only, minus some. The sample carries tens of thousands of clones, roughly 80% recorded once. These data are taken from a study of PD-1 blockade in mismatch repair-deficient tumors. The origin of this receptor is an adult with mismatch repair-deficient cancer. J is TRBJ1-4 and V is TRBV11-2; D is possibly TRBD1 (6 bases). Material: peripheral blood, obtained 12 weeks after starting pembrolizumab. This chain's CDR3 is CASSLKGSGVIGEKLFF. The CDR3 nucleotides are TGTGCCAGCAGCTTAAAAGGGTCAGGGGTAATTGGGGAAAAACTGTTTTTT.